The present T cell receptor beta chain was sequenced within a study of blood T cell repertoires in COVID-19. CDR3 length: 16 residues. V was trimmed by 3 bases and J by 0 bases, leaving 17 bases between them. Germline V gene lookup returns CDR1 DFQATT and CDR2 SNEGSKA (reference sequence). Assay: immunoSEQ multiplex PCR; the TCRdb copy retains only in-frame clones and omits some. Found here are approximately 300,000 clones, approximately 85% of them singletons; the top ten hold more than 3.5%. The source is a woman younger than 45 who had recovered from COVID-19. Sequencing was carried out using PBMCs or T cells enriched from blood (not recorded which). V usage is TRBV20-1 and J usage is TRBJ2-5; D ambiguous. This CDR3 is CSASWLGKTNQETQYF. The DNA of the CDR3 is TGCAGTGCTAGTTGGCTAGGCAAAACAAACCAAGAGACCCAGTACTTC.